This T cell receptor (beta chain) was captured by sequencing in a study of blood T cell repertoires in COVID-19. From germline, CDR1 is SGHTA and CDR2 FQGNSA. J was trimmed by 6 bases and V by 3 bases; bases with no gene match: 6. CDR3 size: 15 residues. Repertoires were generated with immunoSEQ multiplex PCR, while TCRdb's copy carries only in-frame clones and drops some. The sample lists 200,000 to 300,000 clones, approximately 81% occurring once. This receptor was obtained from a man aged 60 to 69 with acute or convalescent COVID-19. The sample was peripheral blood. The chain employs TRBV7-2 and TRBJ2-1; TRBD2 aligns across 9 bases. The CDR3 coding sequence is TGTGCCAGCAGCTTCGGCGGGAGGGCCCGCAATGAGCAGTTCTTC. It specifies CASSFGGRARNEQFF.